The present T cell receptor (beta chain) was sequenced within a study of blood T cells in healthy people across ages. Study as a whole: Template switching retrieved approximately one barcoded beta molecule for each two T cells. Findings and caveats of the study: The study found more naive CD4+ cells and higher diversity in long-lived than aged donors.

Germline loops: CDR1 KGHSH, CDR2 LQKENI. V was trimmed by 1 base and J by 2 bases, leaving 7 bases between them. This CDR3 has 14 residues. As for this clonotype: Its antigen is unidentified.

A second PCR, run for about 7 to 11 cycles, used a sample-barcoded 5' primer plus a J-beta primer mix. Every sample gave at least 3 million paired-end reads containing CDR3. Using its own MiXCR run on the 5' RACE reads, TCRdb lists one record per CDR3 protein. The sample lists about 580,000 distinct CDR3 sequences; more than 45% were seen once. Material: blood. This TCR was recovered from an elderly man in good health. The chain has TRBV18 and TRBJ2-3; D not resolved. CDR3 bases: TGTGCCAGCTCACCACTTCAGATCACAGATACGCAGTATTTT. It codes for CASSPLQITDTQYF.